A selection of T cell receptor beta chains follows, all from one sample in a study of cytomegalovirus exposure and HLA in healthy donors. TCRdb keeps only in-frame clones here, not all; method: immunoSEQ multiplex PCR. This sample has about 260,000 clones; roughly four fifths occur once, and the top ten carry about 2%. The sequenced sample was PBMCs. The source is a woman aged 35 to 49 in good health and CMV-seropositive. Each CDR3 is given with its conserved first and last residue. A D gene is named only where the DNA matches it firmly. Clone size is shown for a subset of rows, as once, few, many or a class of expanded clone.

abundance	d_gene	v_gene	j_gene	CDR3aa
once	TRBD1	TRBV29-1	TRBJ1-1	CSALRQGNTEAFF
.	.	TRBV19	TRBJ1-5	CASSIDGGSINQPQHF
.	TRBD1	TRBV6-5	TRBJ1-6	CASSYSIEGAESPLHF
.	TRBD2	TRBV5-1	.	CASSPTTSGRAYEQYF
.	TRBD1	TRBV27	TRBJ2-7	CASSLSRTGMAYEQYF
.	.	TRBV7-3	TRBJ2-3	CASSLRNTDTQYF
.	.	TRBV7-8	TRBJ1-5	CASSKLRDNNQPQHF
.	.	TRBV11-1	TRBJ2-7	CASSFRTDYEQYF
.	.	TRBV6-5	TRBJ2-2	CASSYGLASAGELFF
.	.	TRBV28	TRBJ1-2	CASSSRDGYTF
few	.	TRBV19	TRBJ1-1	CASSLTALTEAFF
.	TRBD1	TRBV11-3	TRBJ2-7	CASRFRDRPYEQYF
.	TRBD1	TRBV19	TRBJ1-6	CASRGTGYNSPLHF
.	TRBD1	TRBV6-6	TRBJ2-7	CASSYSHRTGDEQYF
.	.	TRBV19	TRBJ1-5	CASSIGERQRGYSNQPQHF
.	.	TRBV7-2	TRBJ2-2	CASSKPLGGLYTGELFF
.	.	TRBV5-1	TRBJ2-5	CASSLAGGQETQYF
.	.	TRBV4-1	TRBJ1-5	CASSQALRGRNQPQHF
.	.	TRBV6-5	TRBJ2-7	CASSRTGPYEQYF
.	.	TRBV5-1	TRBJ2-2	CASSLAAGADGELFF
.	.	TRBV6-1	TRBJ1-1	CASSGSAGNTEAFF
.	.	TRBV19	TRBJ2-2	CASRTENSPGELFF
.	.	TRBV25-1	TRBJ2-5	CASRAFVEVGQETQYF
few	.	TRBV9	TRBJ1-1	CASSVAGSNTEAFF
few	.	TRBV7-6	TRBJ2-2	CASSPTNLEGELFF
.	.	TRBV6-5	TRBJ2-7	CASSYLSGYEQYF
.	TRBD1	TRBV28	TRBJ1-1	CASSRKRDRQSNTEAFF
.	.	TRBV9	TRBJ2-1	CASSPRTLLSSYNEQFF
.	.	TRBV28	TRBJ1-1	CASSFRVMAEAFF
.	.	TRBV5-1	TRBJ2-7	CASSLAVTVVYEQYF
.	.	TRBV12-5	TRBJ2-7	CASHLGSRPYEQYF
.	.	TRBV2	TRBJ2-5	CASSPGFVETQYF